The next 7 T cell receptor beta chains were all read from a single sample in a study of blood T cell repertoires in COVID-19. Using immunoSEQ multiplex PCR, the repertoire was profiled, and TCRdb retains in-frame clones only, with some absent. The sample includes around 260,000 clones, around 86% of them seen just once. Sequencing used peripheral blood. The receptors here all came from a man aged 18 to 30 with active or convalescent COVID-19.

V is TRBV5-4 and J is TRBJ2-7; D is perhaps TRBD2 (5 bases). Germline assignment: CDR1 SGHNT and CDR2 YYREEE (reference sequence). Trimming stripped 0 bases from V and 5 bases from J, with 15 bases between. The CDR3 spans 15 residues. In nucleotides, the CDR3 is TGTGCCAGCAGCTTGGTCGGTGGGAGATTCAACGAGCAGTACTTC. Protein: CASSLVGGRFNEQYF.

The chain combines TRBV5-6 with TRBJ2-7, with unresolved D. This CDR3 comprises 11 residues. Germline CDR1 and CDR2: SGHDT and YYEEEE. Trimming removed 3 bases from V and 12 bases from J, with 13 bases in between. The DNA of the CDR3 is TGTGCCAGCAGCTCTGACAAAATTAGGTACTTC. It specifies CASSSDKIRYF.

V and J are TRBV6-2 or TRBV6-3 and TRBJ1-2; 9 bases are a match to TRBD1. Germline trimming cut 4 bases from V and 4 bases from J; bases unmatched to any gene: 10. Germline values: CDR1 MNHEY, CDR2 SVGEGT. CDR3 length: 16 residues. CDR3 residues: CASSLIQGARFYGYTF. The CDR3 DNA reads as TGTGCCAGCAGTTTAATACAGGGGGCGCGGTTCTATGGCTACACCTTC.

V usage is TRBV30 and J usage is TRBJ1-3; D call uncertain. Trimming left V 3 bases short and J 4 bases short, with 10 bases between. This CDR3 is built from 13 residues. Germline CDR1 and CDR2: GTSNPN and SVGIG (reference sequence). DNA for the CDR3: TGTGCCTGGAGGGCGAGAGGAGGAAACACCATATATTTT. Protein: CAWRARGGNTIYF.

This clone occurred once. The chain joins TRBV7-6 to TRBJ2-3; TRBD1 is a possible D gene (5 bases). The germline V gene encodes CDR1 SGHVS and CDR2 FNYEAQ. This CDR3 has 14 amino acids. With 5 bases removed from V and 2 bases from J, the gap between germline ends came to 11 bases. CDR3 in amino acids: CASSPVGLTDTQYF. In DNA form, the CDR3 reads TGTGCCAGCAGCCCCGTGGGGCTCACAGATACGCAGTATTTT.

The chain has TRBV7-9 and TRBJ2-1, with 9 bases identical to TRBD1. V was pared by 5 bases and J by 10 bases, with 12 bases of the junction left unmatched. CDR3 length: 15 amino acids. Germline assignment: CDR1 SEHNR and CDR2 FQNEAQ (reference sequence). CDR3 sequence: CASSRGTGRLWEQFF. CDR3 nucleotides: TGTGCCAGCAGCCGGGGGACAGGGAGGCTATGGGAGCAGTTCTTC.

The rearrangement joins TRBV28 to TRBJ2-5, with TRBD1 matching 8 bases. The V gene's germline CDR1 is MDHEN and CDR2 SYDVKM. Unmatched junction bases numbered 2, after V lost 3 bases and J lost 2 bases. The CDR3 covers 14 residues. CDR3 in amino acids: CASSFRTGQETQYF. The CDR3 bases are TGTGCCAGCAGTTTTCGGACAGGGCAAGAGACCCAGTACTTC.